The 6 T cell receptor beta chains in this list originate from one sample, sequenced in a study of response to subunit inactivated influenza vaccine. Using its own MiXCR run on the RT-PCR reads, TCRdb lists one record per CDR3 protein. The sample carries about 540,000 distinct CDR3 sequences, approximately 24% recorded once. This same sample was also taken into another study, of T cells expressing NK-cell markers. This second study says: TCR beta libraries carry UMIs added by 5'RACE template switching.

The sample in question was CD4+ T cells sorted from PBMCs, obtained 11 to 12 days after vaccination. Source of these receptors: a man aged 50 or older who received an inactivated influenza vaccine.

The gene calls are TRBV12-3 or TRBV12-4 and TRBJ1-1; 8 nucleotides match TRBD1. The CDR3 runs to 15 residues. After removal of 5 bases from V and 0 bases from J, the junction contained 5 bases not matched to a gene. In nucleotides, the CDR3 is TGTGCCAGCAGTATGGACAGGGTCATGAACACTGAAGCTTTCTTT. As protein: CASSMDRVMNTEAFF.

This clonotype turned up a few times. The chain couples TRBV20-1 to TRBJ1-2; D gene unclear. Germline-derived CDR1 and CDR2 are DFQATT and SNEGSKA (reference sequence). This CDR3 comprises 14 residues. Between the trimmed V and J ends, which lost 3 bases and 6 bases, there was a span of 17 bases. In DNA form, the CDR3 reads TGCAGTGCTAGTAGGCCAGCTCATACGAATGGCTACACCTTC. As protein: CSASRPAHTNGYTF.

The rearrangement links TRBV7-9 to TRBJ2-5; TRBD2 matches at 10 bases. V lost 3 bases, J lost 5 bases, and 6 bases stayed unmatched. CDR1 SEHNR and CDR2 FQNEAQ come from the germline V gene (reference sequence). The CDR3 is 15 amino acids. CDR3 nucleotide sequence: TGTGCCAGCAGCTTTTCTAGCGGGAGACTTGAGACCCAGTACTTC. Protein: CASSFSSGRLETQYF.

This clonotype came up a few times. The V and J genes are TRBV12-3 or TRBV12-4 and TRBJ2-7; TRBD1 aligns across 9 bases. The CDR3 loop spans 14 amino acids. Trimming removed 3 bases from V and 3 bases from J; junction bases left unmatched: 3. The CDR3 sequence: CASSFRDRVYEQYF. For the CDR3, the DNA is TGTGCCAGCAGTTTTCGGGACAGGGTCTACGAGCAGTACTTC.

This clonotype was detected a few times. This chain uses TRBV10-3 with TRBJ2-7, with 9 bases identical to TRBD1. After removal of 6 bases from V and 1 base from J, the junction contained 1 base not matched to a gene. Germline assignment: CDR1 ENHRY and CDR2 SYGVKD. The CDR3 loop spans 13 amino acids. CDR3 residues: CAIRGQGSYEQYF. In DNA form, the CDR3 reads TGTGCCATCAGAGGACAGGGGTCCTACGAGCAGTACTTC.

The chain combines TRBV12-3 or TRBV12-4 with TRBJ2-2; no definite D call. CDR3 length: 13 residues. Trimming took 11 bases from V and 2 from J, leaving 12 bases between them. The CDR3 here is CALRRTNTGELFF. CDR3 DNA: TGTGCCCTAAGGCGTACAAACACCGGGGAGCTGTTTTTT.